This T cell receptor beta chain appears in the sequencing data of a study of OX40 agonist ivuxolimab in advanced cancers. Across the whole study: Those treated in dose escalation had hepatocellular carcinoma, melanoma, renal cell cancer or head and neck cancer. General study points: Relative to CD4+, CD8+ T cells held more expanded clones on average. At 0.1 to 3.0 mg/kg and by week 6, CD4+ and CD8+ T cells in the blood had expanded clonally.

With regard to this clone: Its matching antigen is unknown.

The timepoints at which blood was sampled were baseline, cycle 4 day 1, and cycle 7 day 1. TCRdb's table, derived via immunoSEQ multiplex PCR, lists solely in-frame clones and lacks some. The sample lists 90,000 to 100,000 clones, roughly 90% occurring once. There are 13 residues in the CDR3. Per germline, CDR1 SGHTA and CDR2 FQGTGA. The germline V and J ends were trimmed by 0 bases and 9 bases, with 9 bases remaining between them. This clonotype was sampled from an adult with an advanced solid tumor such as melanoma, head and neck, liver or kidney cancer. The sample here was CD4+ or CD8+ T cells sorted from blood, taken in a trial of the OX40 agonist ivuxolimab. This chain uses TRBV7-3 with TRBJ2-1; tentative D call: TRBD2 (5 bases). The CDR3 coding sequence is TGTGCCAGCAGCTTAACGTCGCGGGTTGAGCAGTTCTTC. Translation gives CASSLTSRVEQFF.